This passage covers 29 T cell receptor beta chains from one sample sequenced in a study of blood T cell repertoires in COVID-19. Measured with immunoSEQ multiplex PCR; TCRdb has only the in-frame clones, and not every one. The profile shows some 35,000 clones, 75% to 90% of them singletons. Source material: peripheral blood. The receptors were gathered from a man in his sixties with active COVID-19.

The chain employs TRBV5-8 and TRBJ2-3; TRBD2 agrees at 10 bases. The germline CDR1 and CDR2 sequences are SGHTS and YDEGEE. The V segment lost 0 bases and the J segment 4 bases; nucleotides outside the gene matches: 2. There are 15 residues in the CDR3. CDR3 in DNA: TGTGCCAGCAGCTTGGTAGCGGGAGGCCCAGATACGCAGTATTTT. This codes for CASSLVAGGPDTQYF.

J is TRBJ2-7 and V is TRBV5-4; 9 nucleotides agree with TRBD2. The length of the CDR3 is 15 residues. Germline V gene sequence: CDR1 SGHNT, CDR2 YYREEE (reference sequence). Trimming at V came to 0 bases and at J to 4 bases, leaving 5 bases not matched to a gene. In DNA form, the CDR3 reads TGTGCCAGCAGCTTGGATGGCGGGAGGGGATACGAGCAGTACTTC. This translates into CASSLDGGRGYEQYF.

The V call is TRBV19, the J call TRBJ2-7, with 9 bases identical to TRBD2. The CDR3 is 14 amino acids. Germline V gene lookup returns CDR1 LNHDA and CDR2 SQIVND (reference sequence). J lost 4 bases, V lost 5 bases, and 6 bases had no gene match. The CDR3 nucleotides read TGTGCCAGTAGTCCGCGACTAGCGGCTTACGAGCAGTACTTC. It is translated as CASSPRLAAYEQYF.

The chain combines TRBV5-8 with TRBJ1-2, with 9 positions matching TRBD1. In germline, CDR1 is SGHTS, CDR2 YDEGEE. Unmatched junction bases numbered 4, after V lost 4 bases and J lost 0 bases. The CDR3 loop spans 15 amino acids. The chain's CDR3 is CASSTDRGSNYGYTF. The CDR3 region has the DNA TGTGCCAGCAGCACGGACAGGGGATCTAACTATGGCTACACCTTC.

The V and J genes are TRBV29-1 and TRBJ2-3; TRBD2 is a possible D gene (5 bases). CDR3 length equals 12 residues. The V gene lost 7 bases and the J gene lost 3 bases, with 11 bases spanning the gap. Germline V gives CDR1 SQVTM, CDR2 ANQGSEA. DNA for the CDR3: TGCAGCGCAAGGACGGGGACAGATACGCAGTATTTT. Its protein is CSARTGTDTQYF.

A single count supports this clone. The rearrangement joins TRBV7-9 to TRBJ1-3; 8 bases agree with TRBD1. Per the germline V gene, CDR1 is SEHNR and CDR2 is FQNEAQ (reference sequence). The CDR3 has 19 amino acids. Unmatched junction bases numbered 12, after V lost 1 base and J lost 1 base. The CDR3 region has the DNA TGTGCCAGCAGCTTAGGGGCAGGGGGCGAAGGGGCGTCTGGAAACACCATATATTTT. This gives the protein CASSLGAGGEGASGNTIYF. Together with reference TRBV7-9 and TRBJ1-3, the CDR3 gives the full variable domain: DTGVSQNPRHKITKRGQNVTFRCDPISEHNRLYWYRQTLGQGPEFLTYFQNEAQLEKSRLLSDRFSAERPKGSFSTLEIQRTEQGDSAMYLCASSLGAGGEGASGNTIYFGEGSWLTVV.

This clone came up once. This chain uses TRBV27 with TRBJ2-5; tentatively, D is TRBD2 (5 bases). V was cut by 0 bases and J by 4 bases, with 12 bases left in between. This CDR3 is 15 amino acids long. CDR1 MNHEY and CDR2 SMNVEV come from the germline V gene (reference sequence). The CDR3, as DNA: TGTGCCAGCAGTTTATCCTCTAGCTACGGAGAGACCCAGTACTTC. This translates into CASSLSSSYGETQYF.

Worth noting for this clone: This CDR3 is also generated by other DNA sequences in the sample. V gene TRBV28 combines with J gene TRBJ2-7; 9 positions match TRBD2. The CDR3 runs to 16 residues. In germline, CDR1 is MDHEN, CDR2 SYDVKM. Trimming removed 6 bases from V and 3 bases from J; junction bases left unmatched: 12. The CDR3: CASRASGGRASYEQYF. CDR3 nucleotide sequence: TGTGCCAGCAGGGCCTCTGGCGGGAGGGCCAGCTACGAGCAGTACTTC.

V gene TRBV6-5 combines with J gene TRBJ1-1; D gene uncertain. This CDR3 region has 11 residues. Trimming stripped 7 bases from V and 1 base from J, with 4 bases between. The germline CDR1 and CDR2 sequences are MNHEY and SVGAGI. CDR3: CASKQNTEAFF. CDR3 DNA: TGTGCCAGCAAGCAGAACACTGAAGCTTTCTTT.

The chain employs TRBV5-8 and TRBJ2-1; D is uncertain. Per the germline V gene, CDR1 is SGHTS and CDR2 is YDEGEE. There are 13 residues in the CDR3. V gave up 2 bases and J gave up 4 bases, with 7 bases separating them. CDR3 nucleotides: TGTGCCAGCAGCTTTACCAGATACAATGAGCAGTTCTTC. Translating it yields CASSFTRYNEQFF.

The CDR3 region is CATSRDPPPGRDEQFF. DNA for the CDR3: TGTGCCACCAGCAGAGACCCGCCTCCCGGTCGCGATGAGCAGTTCTTC. The chain is built from TRBV15 and TRBJ2-1; D gene ambiguous. The germline gives CDR1 LNHNV, CDR2 YYDKDF (reference sequence). V lost 0 bases to trimming and J lost 8 bases, with 17 bases between them. The CDR3 has 16 amino acids.

The CDR3 DNA sequence: TGTGCCAGCAGCTTCATCCGCAGCCCACCGGGACTAGCTACCAATGAGCAGTTCTTC. Translation gives CASSFIRSPPGLATNEQFF. V gene TRBV11-2 combines with J gene TRBJ2-1, with 9 bases aligning to TRBD2. The germline gives CDR1 SGHAT, CDR2 FQNNGV. V trimming: 3 bases; J trimming: 6 bases; junction bases outside the gene matches: 18. There are 19 residues in the CDR3.

This clone has a single count. The chain carries TRBV6-2 or TRBV6-3 and TRBJ2-3; D might be TRBD2 (6 bases). With 4 bases removed from V and 4 bases from J, the gap between germline ends came to 24 bases. Germline CDR1 reads MNHEY; CDR2 reads SVGEGT. The CDR3 extends over 18 amino acids. The CDR3 DNA reads TGTGCCAGCAGTTTACGGGGGACCCAGAGGAGGGCCTCAGATACGCAGTATTTT. It yields the protein CASSLRGTQRRASDTQYF.

The chain has TRBV5-3 and TRBJ2-5, with 8 bases fitting TRBD1. TRBV5-3 belongs to the ORF category, with a function that is uncertain. The junction had 3 bases not matched to a gene; V was cut back by 0 bases and J by 5 bases. This CDR3 is built from 14 residues. CDR3 sequence: CARSLGQGPETQYF. In DNA form, the CDR3 reads TGTGCCAGAAGCTTGGGACAGGGGCCGGAGACCCAGTACTTC.

This rearrangement joins TRBV28 to TRBJ1-2; TRBD1 is a possible D gene (5 bases). The CDR3 runs 15 residues. The V end was cut by 3 bases, the J end by 1 base, with 12 bases between. Germline V CDR1 and CDR2: MDHEN, SYDVKM. The CDR3, as DNA: TGTGCCAGCAGTTTCCCCTTGACAGATAACTATGGCTACACCTTC. It yields the protein CASSFPLTDNYGYTF.

The chain uses TRBV10-1 and TRBJ2-3; 8 bases match TRBD2. Germline V gives CDR1 WNHNN, CDR2 SYGVQD (reference sequence). Losses at the gene ends were 3 bases for V and 5 bases for J; bases not matched to a gene: 1. The CDR3 contains 13 residues. The DNA of the CDR3 is TGCGCCAGCAGTGACGGGAGGGAAGATACGCAGTATTTT. Translated: CASSDGREDTQYF.

V gene TRBV2 combines with J gene TRBJ2-7; D perhaps matches TRBD1 (6 bases). The CDR3 runs 16 residues. The V end lost 4 bases, the J end lost 2 bases, and 18 bases lay between the germline ends. Germline V gene data show CDR1 as SNHLY and CDR2 as FYNNEI. DNA for the CDR3: TGTGCCAGCAGTGCCGGCGGCGGTGGGGGCACCTACGAGCAGTACTTC. Its translation is CASSAGGGGGTYEQYF. The whole variable domain, remainder taken from reference TRBV2 and TRBJ2-7, is EPEVTQTPSHQVTQMGQEVILRCVPISNHLYFYWYRQILGQKVEFLVSFYNNEISEKSEIFDDQFSVERPDGSNFTLKIRSTKLEDSAMYFCASSAGGGGGTYEQYFGPGTRLTVT.

The chain couples TRBV4-1 to TRBJ2-7; tentatively, D is TRBD1 (5 bases). V was pared by 0 bases and J by 4 bases, with 13 bases between. CDR1 and CDR2 from the germline V gene are MGHRA and YSYEKL. CDR3 length: 15 amino acids. The CDR3 reads CASSQERTLPYEQYF. CDR3 nucleotides: TGCGCCAGCAGCCAAGAGAGGACACTACCTTACGAGCAGTACTTC.

V gene TRBV2 combines with J gene TRBJ2-5, with 12 bases aligning to TRBD2. Germline values: CDR1 SNHLY, CDR2 FYNNEI. The length of the CDR3 is 14 residues. V was pared by 8 bases and J by 1 base, with 2 bases of the junction left unmatched. The CDR3 region has the DNA TGTGCCAGCCAACTAGCGGGAGGCCAAGAGACCCAGTACTTC. It specifies CASQLAGGQETQYF.

The chain recombines TRBV7-8 with TRBJ2-5; 7 nucleotides agree with TRBD2. The length of the CDR3 is 15 residues. The V segment lost 5 bases and the J segment 3 bases; nucleotides outside the gene matches: 9. Germline V CDR1 and CDR2: SGHVS, FQNEAQ. The CDR3 nucleotides read TGTGCCAGCAGCCCCAGGGCGGGGAGGGAAGAGACCCAGTACTTC. This codes for CASSPRAGREETQYF.

This clone was seen more than once but under ten times. J is TRBJ2-1 and V is TRBV5-8, with TRBD2 matching over 8 bases. There are 16 residues in the CDR3. The germline CDR1 and CDR2 sequences are SGHTS and YDEGEE. J gave up 7 bases and V 3 bases, and 12 bases lay outside the gene matches. This CDR3 is CASSWEAGVIVNEQFF. DNA of the CDR3: TGTGCCAGCAGCTGGGAAGCGGGAGTAATCGTGAATGAGCAGTTCTTC.

The genes are TRBV15 and TRBJ2-7; 9 bases are a match to TRBD2. Germline-derived CDR1 and CDR2 are LNHNV and YYDKDF (reference sequence). The CDR3 has 16 residues. V lost 1 base, J lost 5 bases, and 9 bases stayed unmatched. As DNA, the CDR3 is TGTGCCACCAGCAGAGCGTTTAGCGGGAGTTCCAACGAGCAGTACTTC. The encoded protein is CATSRAFSGSSNEQYF.

The chain combines TRBV6-6 with TRBJ2-1, with 7 bases matching TRBD1. There are 15 residues in the CDR3. Germline V gene sequence: CDR1 MNHNY, CDR2 SVGAGI (reference sequence). V lost 5 bases and J lost 6; bases outside the gene matches: 10. CDR3 protein: CASSPSWGQTNEQFF. The CDR3 DNA reads as TGTGCCAGCAGTCCCTCATGGGGACAGACCAATGAGCAGTTCTTC.

This clone is a singleton in its sample. This rearrangement joins TRBV4-2 to TRBJ2-5, with 11 bases lining up with TRBD2. Germline CDR1 and CDR2: LGHNA and YNFKEQ. The CDR3 contains 15 residues. V gave up 1 base and J gave up 5 bases; unmatched junction bases: 3. The CDR3 DNA reads as TGTGCCAGCAGCCAAGGTAGCGGGAGGGATGAGACCCAGTACTTC. Translated, it gives CASSQGSGRDETQYF.

The chain links TRBV15 to TRBJ1-1, with D tentatively TRBD1 (5 bases). Trimming removed 0 bases at V and 4 bases at J, with 12 bases between. The CDR3 extends over 15 amino acids. In germline, CDR1 is LNHNV, CDR2 YYDKDF (reference sequence). The chain's CDR3 is CATSRDPQGATEAFF. CDR3 sequence (DNA): TGTGCCACCAGCAGAGATCCCCAGGGCGCCACTGAAGCTTTCTTT.

The chain carries TRBV28 and TRBJ2-7; tentative D call: TRBD2 (5 bases). From germline, CDR1 is MDHEN and CDR2 SYDVKM. CDR3 length: 15 residues. V gave up 4 bases and J gave up 0 bases, with 13 bases separating them. CDR3 in amino acids: CASSYGILGSYEQYF. For the CDR3, the DNA is TGTGCCAGCAGTTACGGGATACTTGGCTCCTACGAGCAGTACTTC.

CDR3 residues: CASSLFRLRVDEQFF. In DNA form, the CDR3 reads TGTGCCAGCAGCTTGTTCCGACTCCGTGTTGATGAGCAGTTCTTC. V and J are TRBV7-9 and TRBJ2-1; D unresolved. CDR1 and CDR2 (germline): SEHNR, FQNEAQ (reference sequence). Trimming stripped 3 bases from V and 8 bases from J, with 17 bases between. This CDR3 comprises 15 residues. The variable domain in full, completed from reference TRBV7-9 and TRBJ2-1, reads DTGVSQNPRHKITKRGQNVTFRCDPISEHNRLYWYRQTLGQGPEFLTYFQNEAQLEKSRLLSDRFSAERPKGSFSTLEIQRTEQGDSAMYLCASSLFRLRVDEQFFGPGTRLTVL.

The chain links TRBV11-2 to TRBJ2-7; D may be TRBD1 (5 bases). The length of the CDR3 is 14 residues. V was pared by 2 bases and J by 3 bases, with 11 bases between. Per germline, CDR1 SGHAT and CDR2 FQNNGV. CDR3 residues: CASSLRQGSYEQYF. The CDR3 region has the DNA TGTGCCAGCAGCTTAAGGCAGGGTAGCTACGAGCAGTACTTC.

The rearrangement joins TRBV10-2 to TRBJ2-4; TRBD2 might be the D (5 bases). Trimming took off 8 bases at V and 0 bases at J, with 14 bases between the two ends. CDR3 length equals 15 residues. Germline assignment: CDR1 WSHSY and CDR2 SAAADI. CDR3 sequence reads: CASSFYGLAKNIQYF. In DNA form, the CDR3 reads TGCGCCAGCTCTTTTTACGGACTAGCCAAAAACATTCAGTACTTC.